This paragraph covers one TCR beta chain sequence. Which antigen it targets is not known. No clone much larger than this one lies a single base away; base qualities are absent. These data are taken from a study of yellow fever vaccine responses in identical twins (dated by TCRdb to between 2018 and 2020). In terms of the full investigation: In identical twins, the study followed T cell clones that responded to the vaccine with precision.

Library method: RT-PCR. The reads were generated on an Illumina HiSeq 2500. TCRdb applied fastp at Q25 and MiXCR to the public reads, then kept only in-frame beta chains. Rows with one shared CDR3 protein collapse into an entry with the most common genes and DNA. The sample yields around 5,300 distinct CDR3 sequences; roughly 85% were counted once. 3% of the sample is taken by the ten largest. The V end loses 10 bases and the J end loses 3 bases, and a stretch of 13 bases separates them. The germline V gene gives CDR1 as MNHEY and CDR2 as SVGAGI. The CDR3, cysteine through phenylalanine, is 13 amino acids long. Solely the CDR3 DNA is kept, with 39 bases framed from the first base. What the work shows at the level of the full study, not this receptor alone: According to the authors, the vaccine-induced T cell response in identical twins seemed to be partly convergent and partly specific to each individual.

The source material was T cells from blood (PBMCs), unsorted or a sorted subset (not recorded which), sampled before or after yellow fever vaccination (not recorded which). The TCR comes from a woman aged 18-30 years who received the yellow fever vaccine. Donor details come from another sample of the same person, matched by shared clones. The V gene is TRBV6-5 and the J gene is TRBJ1-5; no D gene is confidently identified. The DNA is TGTGCCACCACTTCGGACCTCAATCAGCCCCAGCATTTT. This is translated as CATTSDLNQPQHF.